The 23 T cell receptor beta chains below were found in one sample sequenced in a study of cytomegalovirus exposure and HLA in healthy donors. Sequencing was performed with immunoSEQ multiplex PCR; in TCRdb, only in-frame clones are kept and a portion is missing. This repertoire shows about 130,000 clones, under 90% found once; its top ten account for roughly 2%. Sequencing was performed on PBMCs. The receptors were sampled from a woman in her late teens or twenties in good health and CMV-seronegative.

This clone is a singleton in its sample. The V and J genes are TRBV13 and TRBJ2-7; TRBD1 might be the D (7 bases). Trimming shortened V by 3 bases and J by 2 bases, and 11 bases separated the two germline ends. The CDR3 sequence is 14 residues long. The germline V gene encodes CDR1 PRHDT and CDR2 FYEKMQ (reference sequence). The CDR3 DNA reads as TGTGCCAGCAGCTTCCAGGGGGGTACCTACGAGCAGTACTTC. Translated: CASSFQGGTYEQYF.

The sample holds a few counts of this clone. The DNA for the CDR3 is TGTGCCTGGATGAGCGGGATGTCCACTGAAGCTTTCTTT. Translation gives CAWMSGMSTEAFF. J is TRBJ1-1 and V is TRBV30; D gene uncertain. V lost 4 bases, J lost 4 bases, and 13 bases lay in between. CDR3 length equals 13 residues. Looked up from germline, CDR1 is GTSNPN and CDR2 is SVGIG (reference sequence). Complete variable domain (other parts from reference TRBV30 and TRBJ1-1): SQTIHQWPATLVQPVGSPLSLECTVEGTSNPNLYWYRQAAGRGLQLLFYSVGIGQISSEVPQNLSASRPQDRQFILSSKKLLLSDSGFYLCAWMSGMSTEAFFGQGTRLTVV.

The chain employs TRBV6-6 and TRBJ1-2; TRBD1 might be the D (6 bases). Germline loops: CDR1 MNHNY, CDR2 SVGAGI (reference sequence). The CDR3 is 14 residues long. Trimming cost V 2 bases and J 1 base, with 8 bases left between them. The CDR3 coding sequence is TGTGCCAGCAGTTACGGACAGTTTAACTATGGCTACACCTTC. This codes for CASSYGQFNYGYTF.

V gene TRBV28 combines with J gene TRBJ1-2; D possibly corresponds to TRBD1 (5 bases). The CDR3 runs 15 residues. V was pared by 3 bases and J by 7 bases, with 18 bases between. In germline, CDR1 is MDHEN, CDR2 SYDVKM. Written as DNA, the CDR3 is TGTGCCAGCAGTTTGGGGGGACTCTCCCGCCGTGGCTACACCTTC. Protein product: CASSLGGLSRRGYTF.

The sample holds a few counts of this clone. The rearrangement joins TRBV6-5 to TRBJ2-7, with 7 bases aligning to TRBD2. CDR3 length equals 15 residues. CDR1 and CDR2 from the germline V gene are MNHEY and SVGAGI. The junction had 11 bases not matched to a gene; V was cut back by 6 bases and J by 3 bases. The CDR3 loop reads CASSTGLGGSYEQYF. DNA for the CDR3: TGTGCCAGCAGCACCGGGCTCGGCGGGAGCTACGAGCAGTACTTC.

This clone appeared once. This sequence joins TRBV10-3 and TRBJ1-2, with D perhaps matching TRBD1 (6 bases). In germline, CDR1 is ENHRY, CDR2 SYGVKD. The V end lost 11 bases, the J end lost 5 bases, and 33 bases lay between the germline ends. This CDR3 has 18 amino acids. For the CDR3, the DNA is TGTGCCCCTGTGGGGTGTGAATATGGGGGGGCGCGTGAGTATGGCTACACCTTC. Its translation is CAPVGCEYGGAREYGYTF.

The V and J genes are TRBV6-1 and TRBJ1-1; no clear D gene. Deletions cut 2 bases from V and 0 bases from J, with 13 bases between. This CDR3 comprises 16 residues. Per germline, CDR1 MNHNS and CDR2 SASEGT. This chain's CDR3 is CASSEPPGTMNTEAFF. The CDR3, as DNA: TGTGCCAGCAGTGAACCGCCTGGCACTATGAACACTGAAGCTTTCTTT.

V and J are TRBV13 and TRBJ1-1; D gene uncertain. This CDR3 region has 15 residues. CDR1 is PRHDT, CDR2 FYEKMQ, per germline (reference sequence). Between the trimmed V and J ends, which lost 3 bases and 2 bases, there was a span of 13 bases. The CDR3 here is CASSLGRSSNTEAFF. The CDR3 bases are TGTGCCAGCAGCTTGGGCAGGTCCTCAAACACTGAAGCTTTCTTT.

The table lists this clone with a count of one. The genes are TRBV10-3 and TRBJ2-7, with 9 bases aligning to TRBD2. Germline CDR1 and CDR2: ENHRY and SYGVKD. This CDR3 comprises 14 residues. V gave up 3 bases and J gave up 3 bases; unmatched junction bases: 3. DNA for the CDR3: TGTGCCATCAGTGAAGCGGGAGGTGGCTACGAGCAGTACTTC. It translates to CAISEAGGGYEQYF.

The J gene is TRBJ2-2, the V gene TRBV7-2, with D unclear. Germline values: CDR1 SGHTA, CDR2 FQGNSA. This CDR3 is 13 amino acids long. Between the trimmed V and J ends, which lost 1 base and 6 bases, there was a span of 6 bases. The CDR3 reads CASSLDFAGELFF. The CDR3 DNA sequence: TGTGCCAGCAGCTTAGACTTCGCCGGGGAGCTGTTTTTT.

This clone is judged medium-sized (0.01 to 0.1%). V is TRBV15 and J is TRBJ2-6; D perhaps matches TRBD1 (5 bases). CDR3 length: 16 amino acids. Between the trimmed V and J ends, which lost 3 bases and 4 bases, there was a span of 13 bases. Per germline, CDR1 LNHNV and CDR2 YYDKDF (reference sequence). In DNA form, the CDR3 reads TGTGCCACCAGCAGGGACACAGGTGGAGGGGCCAACGTCCTGACTTTC. The encoded protein is CATSRDTGGGANVLTF.

The V and J genes are TRBV4-1 and TRBJ2-7; TRBD2 agrees at 8 bases. CDR1 is MGHRA and CDR2 is YSYEKL in the germline V gene. The CDR3 has 15 residues. Unmatched junction bases numbered 5, after V lost 4 bases and J lost 0 bases. Here the CDR3 DNA reads TGCGCCAGCAGCCCTCCGAGCGGGAGCTCCTACGAGCAGTACTTC. It encodes CASSPPSGSSYEQYF.

The rearrangement uses TRBV19 and TRBJ1-2; no definite D call. Germline V gives CDR1 LNHDA, CDR2 SQIVND (reference sequence). Trimming cost V 4 bases and J 10 bases, with 19 bases left between them. CDR3 length: 14 amino acids. The CDR3 nucleotides are TGTGCCAGTAGTAAAACAGTATCGAATATCCACTACACCTTC. This translates into CASSKTVSNIHYTF.

This rearrangement joins TRBV29-1 to TRBJ2-7; the match to TRBD1 covers 8 bases. Germline V gives CDR1 SQVTM, CDR2 ANQGSEA. The V segment lost 6 bases and the J segment 3 bases; nucleotides outside the gene matches: 7. The CDR3 length is 13 residues. The CDR3 here is CSVVGQVNYEQYF. DNA for the CDR3: TGCAGCGTCGTGGGACAGGTGAACTACGAGCAGTACTTC.

This clone was counted a few times. This chain connects TRBV11-1 to TRBJ2-7, with D possibly being TRBD2 (5 bases). The germline CDR1 and CDR2 sequences are SGHAT and FQDESV (reference sequence). The CDR3 totals 14 residues. The V end lost 3 bases, the J end lost 5 bases, and 14 bases lay between the germline ends. The CDR3 coding sequence is TGTGCCAGCAGCTTGACGGGGTCGGCTCACGAGCAGTACTTC. Protein: CASSLTGSAHEQYF.

The rearrangement joins TRBV2 to TRBJ2-7, with D tentatively TRBD1 (5 bases). The CDR3 spans 16 residues. CDR1 and CDR2 (germline): SNHLY, FYNNEI. The ends were cut back, 10 bases at V and 0 bases at J, with 22 bases in the middle. CDR3 residues: CATIPALQGLSYEQYF. The CDR3 nucleotides are TGTGCCACCATACCCGCCCTTCAGGGTCTCTCCTACGAGCAGTACTTC.

This chain links TRBV28 with TRBJ2-3; possibly TRBD2 for D (6 bases). Germline CDR1 reads MDHEN; CDR2 reads SYDVKM. The CDR3 is made up of 16 amino acids. V was clipped by 4 bases and J by 1 base, with 15 bases between them. For the CDR3, the DNA is TGTGCCAGCAGTTCCCAGACTAGACTCCGCACAGATACGCAGTATTTT. Its translation: CASSSQTRLRTDTQYF.

The rearrangement joins TRBV2 to TRBJ2-2, with D uncertain. V was pared by 2 bases and J by 6 bases, with 13 bases between. The CDR3 is 15 residues long. Germline CDR1 is SNHLY and CDR2 is FYNNEI. CDR3 region: CASSELGARSGELFF. Here the CDR3 DNA reads TGTGCCAGCAGTGAACTCGGCGCGAGGTCCGGGGAGCTGTTTTTT.

The genes are TRBV6-1 and TRBJ2-1; 11 bases align to TRBD1. This CDR3 has 15 residues. Germline trimming cut 4 bases from V and 3 bases from J; bases unmatched to any gene: 2. CDR1 MNHNS and CDR2 SASEGT come from the germline V gene. The CDR3 region is CASSVDRGRYNEQFF. The CDR3 DNA sequence: TGTGCCAGCAGTGTGGACAGGGGGCGCTACAATGAGCAGTTCTTC.

The chain employs TRBV30 and TRBJ2-1; D is unresolved. The CDR3 spans 16 residues. From germline, CDR1 is GTSNPN and CDR2 SVGIG (reference sequence). With 3 bases removed from V and 0 bases from J, the gap between germline ends came to 15 bases. In nucleotides, the CDR3 is TGTGCCTGGAGCCCACTTGACCGGAGCTCCTACAATGAGCAGTTCTTC. Amino acids: CAWSPLDRSSYNEQFF.

The gene calls are TRBV28 and TRBJ1-4, with 8 nucleotides matching TRBD1. Germline V gives CDR1 MDHEN, CDR2 SYDVKM. The CDR3 length is 15 residues. V was pared by 2 bases and J by 5 bases, with 4 bases of the junction left unmatched. The CDR3 is CASSLGQGLNEKLFF. The CDR3 DNA reads TGTGCCAGCAGTTTAGGACAGGGACTAAATGAAAAACTGTTTTTT. Based on the CDR3 plus reference TRBV28 and TRBJ1-4, the full variable domain is DVKVTQSSRYLVKRTGEKVFLECVQDMDHENMFWYRQDPGLGLRLIYFSYDVKMKEKGDIPEGYSVSREKKERFSLILESASTNQTSMYLCASSLGQGLNEKLFFGSGTQLSVL.

CDR3 nucleotide sequence: TGTGCCAGCAGCCCCCGGACAGGGATAAATGAAAAACTGTTTTTT. This translates into CASSPRTGINEKLFF. J is TRBJ1-4 and V is TRBV11-3; 8 bases match TRBD1. Germline values: CDR1 SGHNT, CDR2 YENEEA. J gave up 5 bases and V 5 bases, and 7 bases lay outside the gene matches. This CDR3 has 15 amino acids.

J is TRBJ2-7 and V is TRBV6-5; 8 positions agree with TRBD1. The CDR3 length is 14 residues. The germline V gene has CDR1 MNHEY and CDR2 SVGAGI. Losses at the gene ends were 5 bases for V and 0 bases for J; bases not matched to a gene: 3. CDR3 loop: CASSRTGFSYEQYF. CDR3 coding DNA: TGTGCCAGCAGTCGGACAGGGTTCTCCTACGAGCAGTACTTC.